A few counts support the clone carrying this T cell receptor beta chain. What it binds is unknown. The data originate from a study of early T cells in non-severe SARS-CoV-2 infection. Individual cDNA molecules received unique molecular identifiers during library preparation. TCRdb reprocessed the 5' RACE reads via MiXCR and lists one record per CDR3 protein. In the table there are 69,000 or so distinct CDR3 sequences, about 9% of which are singletons. CDR1 DFQATT and CDR2 SNEGSKA come from the germline V gene (reference sequence). The CDR3 is made up of 13 amino acids. V lost 5 bases and J lost 5; bases outside the gene matches: 8. Regarding the study as a whole: VDJdb matching, biased toward anti-spike CD8 responses, missed private and CD4 specificities.

The rearrangement uses TRBV20-1 and TRBJ2-7; 8 nucleotides align to TRBD2. The source of this sequence is an adult who was a healthcare worker with PCR-confirmed SARS-CoV-2 infection or an uninfected control (not recorded which). Specimen: whole blood. In DNA form, the CDR3 reads TGCAGTGCTTTATTGACTAGCGTCGACGAGCAGTACTTC. Its translation is CSALLTSVDEQYF.